This T cell receptor beta chain derives from a study of blood T cell repertoires in COVID-19. Produced via immunoSEQ multiplex PCR; TCRdb's table is partial and in-frame only. This table has around 340,000 clones, 89% appearing once. The length of the CDR3 is 15 residues. Germline V CDR1 and CDR2: LNHDA, SQIVND (reference sequence). V lost 6 bases, J lost 2 bases, and 7 bases stayed unmatched. The receptor was isolated from a woman aged 55-70 years with COVID-19, enrolled during active disease. Sequenced input: peripheral blood. V gene TRBV19 combines with J gene TRBJ1-3, with TRBD1 identical over 7 bases. The CDR3: CASRSPDRAGNTIYF. The DNA of the CDR3 is TGTGCCAGTAGATCCCCTGACAGGGCTGGAAACACCATATATTTT.